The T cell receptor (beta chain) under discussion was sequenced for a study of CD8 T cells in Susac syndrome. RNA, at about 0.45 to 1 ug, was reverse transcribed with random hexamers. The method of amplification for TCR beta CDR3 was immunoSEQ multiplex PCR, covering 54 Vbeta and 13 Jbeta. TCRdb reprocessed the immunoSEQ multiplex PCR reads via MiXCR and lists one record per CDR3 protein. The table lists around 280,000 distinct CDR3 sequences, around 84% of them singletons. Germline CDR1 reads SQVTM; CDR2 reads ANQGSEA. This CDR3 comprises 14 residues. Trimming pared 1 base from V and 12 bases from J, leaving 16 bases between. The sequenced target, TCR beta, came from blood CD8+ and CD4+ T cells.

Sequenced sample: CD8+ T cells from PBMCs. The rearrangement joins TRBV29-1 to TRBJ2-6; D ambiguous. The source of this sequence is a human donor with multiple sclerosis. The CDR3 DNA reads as TGCAGCGTTGAAGTGAGACGGAGCGACGGCGTCCTGACTTTC. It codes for CSVEVRRSDGVLTF.